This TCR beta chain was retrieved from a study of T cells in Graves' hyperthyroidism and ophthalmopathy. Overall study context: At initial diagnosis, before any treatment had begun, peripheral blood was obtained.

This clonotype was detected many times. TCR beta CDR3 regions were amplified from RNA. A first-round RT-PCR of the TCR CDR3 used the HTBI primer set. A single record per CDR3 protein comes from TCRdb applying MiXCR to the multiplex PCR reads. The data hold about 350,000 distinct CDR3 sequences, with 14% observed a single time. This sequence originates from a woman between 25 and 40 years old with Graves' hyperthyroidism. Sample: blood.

CDR3: CASSPGSSGPGAYNEQFF. The CDR3 DNA reads TGTGCCAGCAGCCCAGGGTCGTCAGGCCCAGGGGCCTACAATGAGCAGTTCTTC. This chain joins TRBV11-3 and TRBJ2-1; TRBD1 might be the D (6 bases). Deletions cut 5 bases from V and 2 bases from J, with 22 bases between. Germline loops: CDR1 SGHNT, CDR2 YENEEA. The CDR3 is 18 residues long.